Shown below are 15 T cell receptor beta chains from a single sample sequenced in a study of OX40 agonist ivuxolimab in advanced cancers. TCRdb's copy holds only in-frame clones and misses some; the assay was immunoSEQ multiplex PCR. The table shows 7,000 to 7,500 clones, with around 80% occurring only once. Source: CD4+ or CD8+ T cells sorted from blood, taken in a trial of the OX40 agonist ivuxolimab. Every receptor here comes from an adult with an advanced solid tumor such as melanoma, head and neck, liver or kidney cancer.

By sample fraction, this clone is medium-sized. V gene TRBV4-2 combines with J gene TRBJ1-2; 7 bases align to TRBD1. Trimming cost V 4 bases and J 5 bases; bases outside gene matches: 4. Germline CDR1 is LGHNA and CDR2 is YNFKEQ. There are 13 residues in the CDR3. The CDR3 loop is CASSPQGRYGYTF. The CDR3, as DNA: TGTGCCAGCAGCCCACAGGGGCGGTATGGCTACACCTTC.

This sequence joins TRBV7-2 and TRBJ2-7, with D uncertain. Germline V gene sequence: CDR1 SGHTA, CDR2 FQGNSA. This CDR3 comprises 14 residues. The ends were cut back, 1 base at V and 2 bases at J, with 9 bases in the middle. The CDR3 coding sequence is TGTGCCAGCAGCTTAGGGCCCTTACCCTACGAGCAGTACTTC. Residues: CASSLGPLPYEQYF.

This clone has a handful of counts. The gene calls are TRBV19 and TRBJ1-2; D not certain. Trimming removed 1 base from V and 8 bases from J, with 5 bases in between. The V gene's germline CDR1 is LNHDA and CDR2 SQIVND (reference sequence). The CDR3 spans 11 residues. The chain's CDR3 is CASSIGLGYTF. DNA of the CDR3: TGTGCCAGTAGTATAGGGCTCGGCTACACCTTC.

CDR3 sequence (DNA): TGTGCCAGCAGCTTAGGACACAATGAGCAGTTCTTC. It yields the protein CASSLGHNEQFF. The chain couples TRBV7-9 to TRBJ2-1; no definite D call. The CDR3 is made up of 12 amino acids. Trimming left V 1 base short and J 5 bases short, with 3 bases between. Germline CDR1 reads SEHNR; CDR2 reads FQNEAQ (reference sequence).

The chain uses TRBV27 and TRBJ2-3; the match to TRBD2 covers 9 bases. V lost 3 bases, J lost 1 base, and 8 bases stayed unmatched. Germline V gives CDR1 MNHEY, CDR2 SMNVEV (reference sequence). The length of the CDR3 is 17 residues. This CDR3 is CASSFLFLAGGTDTQYF. CDR3 sequence (DNA): TGTGCCAGCAGTTTTCTCTTCTTAGCGGGGGGCACAGATACGCAGTATTTT.

The rearrangement uses TRBV6-6 and TRBJ2-6, with 11 bases lining up with TRBD1. This CDR3 has 15 amino acids. Germline V gives CDR1 MNHNY, CDR2 SVGAGI (reference sequence). The ends lost 11 bases at V and 2 bases at J; junction bases unmatched: 5. The CDR3 loop is CAVGDRGTGANVLTF. The DNA of the CDR3 is TGTGCCGTCGGGGACAGGGGGACTGGGGCCAACGTCCTGACTTTC.

The gene calls are TRBV11-2 and TRBJ2-7; D is unresolved. Between the trimmed V and J ends, which lost 5 bases and 2 bases, there was a span of 10 bases. Germline V lookup: CDR1 SGHAT, CDR2 FQNNGV. The CDR3 runs to 13 residues. The CDR3 region is CASSVAITYEQYF. CDR3 in DNA: TGTGCCAGCAGCGTTGCAATTACCTACGAGCAGTACTTC. Looking up the rest from reference TRBV11-2 and TRBJ2-7 gives the full variable domain: EAGVAQSPRYKIIEKRQSVAFWCNPISGHATLYWYQQILGQGPKLLIQFQNNGVVDDSQLPKDRFSAERLKGVDSTLKIQPAKLEDSAVYLCASSVAITYEQYFGPGTRLTVT.

The chain is built from TRBV2 and TRBJ2-3; 8 positions agree with TRBD2. V was pared by 3 bases and J by 0 bases, with 8 bases of the junction left unmatched. This CDR3 region has 17 residues. Germline V gene sequence: CDR1 SNHLY, CDR2 FYNNEI. For the CDR3, the DNA is TGTGCCAGCAGTGATTCCCGAGCGGGGGCGAGCACAGATACGCAGTATTTT. Encoded protein: CASSDSRAGASTDTQYF.

The CDR3: CASSQDRSAGNYEQYF. In DNA, the CDR3 is TGCGCCAGCAGCCAAGATCGATCGGCAGGGAACTACGAGCAGTACTTC. The rearrangement links TRBV4-1 to TRBJ2-5, with D maybe TRBD1 (5 bases). The J call may be wrong; the DNA end is better matched by TRBJ2-7. The CDR3 loop spans 16 amino acids. CDR1 and CDR2 from the germline V gene are MGHRA and YSYEKL.

Only a few counts were recorded for this clone. The chain links TRBV6-1 to TRBJ2-2; perhaps TRBD1 as D (7 bases). This CDR3 comprises 15 residues. Trimming stripped 6 bases from V and 4 bases from J, with 15 bases between. Germline-derived CDR1 and CDR2 are MNHNS and SASEGT. CDR3: CASRDREDSTGELFF. CDR3 bases: TGTGCCAGCAGAGACAGGGAGGATAGCACCGGGGAGCTGTTTTTT.

V gene TRBV4-1 combines with J gene TRBJ2-5; D perhaps matches TRBD2 (5 bases). The CDR3 sequence is 14 residues long. Trimming took off 1 base at V and 4 bases at J, with 10 bases between the two ends. Looked up from germline, CDR1 is MGHRA and CDR2 is YSYEKL. CDR3 sequence reads: CASSQATGSETQYF. CDR3 nucleotide sequence: TGCGCCAGCAGCCAAGCTACGGGGTCAGAGACCCAGTACTTC.

The chain employs TRBV6-4 and TRBJ1-1; perhaps TRBD1 as D (6 bases). The CDR3 consists of 15 residues. The V end lost 2 bases, the J end lost 4 bases, and 14 bases lay between the germline ends. Germline CDR1 is MRHNA and CDR2 is SNTAGT. The CDR3 nucleotides read TGTGCCAGCAGTGACGGTGAACAGGGTGGCACTGAAGCTTTCTTT. This encodes CASSDGEQGGTEAFF.

V is TRBV6-1 and J is TRBJ1-5, with 7 bases fitting TRBD1. The V segment lost 4 bases and the J segment 0 bases; nucleotides outside the gene matches: 6. This CDR3 has 16 residues. Germline CDR1 reads MNHNS; CDR2 reads SASEGT. The CDR3 loop reads CASSADRTYSNQPQHF. For the CDR3, the DNA is TGTGCCAGCAGTGCGGACAGGACTTATAGCAATCAGCCCCAGCATTTT.

This chain uses TRBV28 with TRBJ2-3; TRBD2 matches 12 bases. This CDR3 has 16 amino acids. Germline CDR1 and CDR2: MDHEN and SYDVKM. Trimming removed 5 bases from V and 3 bases from J; junction bases left unmatched: 6. The CDR3 reads CASSRLAGEGTDTQYF. In DNA, the CDR3 is TGTGCCAGCAGTCGACTAGCGGGGGAGGGAACAGATACGCAGTATTTT.

The chain carries TRBV4-1 and TRBJ2-1; D might be TRBD1 or TRBD2, each matching 5 bases. CDR3 size: 12 residues. V shed 1 base and J shed 7 bases, with 5 bases lying between them. From germline, CDR1 is MGHRA and CDR2 YSYEKL. This chain's CDR3 is CASSQGGNEQFF. The CDR3 region has the DNA TGCGCCAGCAGCCAAGGGGGGAATGAGCAGTTCTTC.